The 3 T cell receptor beta chains presented below share a single source sample, sequenced in a study of blood T cells in healthy people across ages. Through a sample-barcoded 5' primer and a J-beta primer mix, a second PCR was run for roughly 6 to 12 cycles. Each CDR3 protein is one row after TCRdb ran MiXCR on the 5' RACE reads. This table holds about 1.1 million distinct CDR3 sequences, roughly two fifths found once. Specimen: blood. These TCRs come from a man aged 18 to 30 in good health.

This clonotype came up a few times. The chain uses TRBV7-3 and TRBJ2-1; TRBD1 or TRBD2 may be the D gene (6 bases each). The germline V gene encodes CDR1 SGHTA and CDR2 FQGTGA. This CDR3 comprises 14 residues. V was trimmed by 1 base and J by 7 bases, leaving 11 bases between them. CDR3 DNA: TGTGCCAGCAGCTTAAGGGGGCGGGAAAATGAGCAGTTCTTC. It yields the protein CASSLRGRENEQFF.

Here the CDR3 reads CSAPVDRGNQPQHF. In DNA, the CDR3 is TGCAGTGCTCCCGTGGACAGGGGGAATCAGCCCCAGCATTTT. This chain joins TRBV20-1 and TRBJ1-5, with 10 bases matching TRBD1. V lost 5 bases and J lost 4; bases outside the gene matches: 5. Germline lookup yields CDR1 DFQATT and CDR2 SNEGSKA (reference sequence). This CDR3 comprises 14 residues.

The chain carries TRBV29-1 and TRBJ2-7; D gene unclear. Trimming stripped 4 bases from V and 6 bases from J, with 10 bases between. The CDR3 covers 11 residues. The germline gives CDR1 SQVTM, CDR2 ANQGSEA. This CDR3 reads CSVAGTCEQYF. For the CDR3, the DNA is TGCAGCGTTGCAGGTACCTGCGAGCAGTACTTC.